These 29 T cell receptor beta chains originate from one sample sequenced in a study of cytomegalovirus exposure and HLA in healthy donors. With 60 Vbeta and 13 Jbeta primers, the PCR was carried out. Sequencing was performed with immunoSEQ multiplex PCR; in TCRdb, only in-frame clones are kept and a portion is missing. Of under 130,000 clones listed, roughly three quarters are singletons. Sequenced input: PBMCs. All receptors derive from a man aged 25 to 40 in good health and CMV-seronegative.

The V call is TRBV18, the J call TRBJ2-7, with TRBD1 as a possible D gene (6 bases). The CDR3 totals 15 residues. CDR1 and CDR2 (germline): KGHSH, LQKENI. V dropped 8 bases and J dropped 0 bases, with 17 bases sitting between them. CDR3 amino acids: CASARDTTSSYEQYF. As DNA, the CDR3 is TGTGCCAGCGCCCGGGACACCACAAGCTCCTACGAGCAGTACTTC.

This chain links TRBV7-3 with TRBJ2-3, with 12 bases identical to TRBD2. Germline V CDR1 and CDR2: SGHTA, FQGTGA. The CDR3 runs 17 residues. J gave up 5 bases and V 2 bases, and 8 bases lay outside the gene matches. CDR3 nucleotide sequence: TGTGCCAGCAGCTTATATGCTAGCGGGAGGGCGGGAGATACGCAGTATTTT. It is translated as CASSLYASGRAGDTQYF.

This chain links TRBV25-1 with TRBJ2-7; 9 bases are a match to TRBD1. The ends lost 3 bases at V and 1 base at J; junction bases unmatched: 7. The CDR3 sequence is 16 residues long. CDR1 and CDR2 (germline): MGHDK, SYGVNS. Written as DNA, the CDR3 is TGTGCCAGCAGTGACTCAGCCGGGACAGGGTCCTACGAGCAGTACTTC. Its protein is CASSDSAGTGSYEQYF.

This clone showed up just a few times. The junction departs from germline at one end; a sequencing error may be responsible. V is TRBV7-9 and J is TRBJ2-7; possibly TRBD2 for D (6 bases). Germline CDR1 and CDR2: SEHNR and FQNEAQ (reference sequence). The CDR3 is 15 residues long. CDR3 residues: CSSSLGLTGDYEQYF. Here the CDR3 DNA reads TGTTCCAGCAGCTTAGGTTTAACGGGGGACTACGAGCAGTACTTC.

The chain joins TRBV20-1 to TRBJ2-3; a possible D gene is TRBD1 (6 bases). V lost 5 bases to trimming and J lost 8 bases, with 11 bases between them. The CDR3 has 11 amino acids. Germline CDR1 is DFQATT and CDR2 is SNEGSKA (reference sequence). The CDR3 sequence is CSAGTSRTQYF. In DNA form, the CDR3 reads TGCAGTGCTGGGACATCACGTACGCAGTATTTT.

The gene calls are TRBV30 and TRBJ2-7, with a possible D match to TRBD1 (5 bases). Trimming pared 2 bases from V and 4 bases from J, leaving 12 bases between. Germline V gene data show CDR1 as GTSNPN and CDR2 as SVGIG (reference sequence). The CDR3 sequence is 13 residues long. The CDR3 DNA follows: TGTGCCTGGAGTATCCAGGGTGGATACGAGCAGTACTTC. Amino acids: CAWSIQGGYEQYF.

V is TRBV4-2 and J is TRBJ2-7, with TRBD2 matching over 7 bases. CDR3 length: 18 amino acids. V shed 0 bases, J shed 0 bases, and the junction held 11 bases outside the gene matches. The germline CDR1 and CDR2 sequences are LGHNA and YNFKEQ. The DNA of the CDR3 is TGTGCCAGCAGCCAAGATCGGGACCGCGGGAGAGGCTCCTACGAGCAGTACTTC. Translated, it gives CASSQDRDRGRGSYEQYF.

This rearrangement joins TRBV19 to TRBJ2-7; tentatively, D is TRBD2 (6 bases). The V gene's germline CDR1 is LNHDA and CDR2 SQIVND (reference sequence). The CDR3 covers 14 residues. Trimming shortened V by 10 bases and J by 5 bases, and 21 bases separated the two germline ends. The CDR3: CATGLGLGEDEQYF. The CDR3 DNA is TGTGCCACCGGGCTAGGTCTCGGGGAGGACGAGCAGTACTTC.

The CDR3 DNA sequence: TGTGCCAGCACGAGAGACAGGGGCTATAATTCACCCCTCCACTTT. Its protein product is CASTRDRGYNSPLHF. This chain connects TRBV2 to TRBJ1-6, with 8 bases aligning to TRBD1. CDR1 is SNHLY and CDR2 is FYNNEI in the germline V gene. Trimming at V came to 7 bases and at J to 3 bases, leaving 5 bases not matched to a gene. The CDR3 has 15 residues.

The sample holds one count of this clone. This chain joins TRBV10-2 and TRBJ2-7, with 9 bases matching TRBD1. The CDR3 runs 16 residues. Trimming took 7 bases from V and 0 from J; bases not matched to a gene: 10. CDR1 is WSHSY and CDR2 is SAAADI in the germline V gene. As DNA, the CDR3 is TGCGCCAGCACTGACCCCGGGACAGGGTTCTCCTACGAGCAGTACTTC. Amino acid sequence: CASTDPGTGFSYEQYF.

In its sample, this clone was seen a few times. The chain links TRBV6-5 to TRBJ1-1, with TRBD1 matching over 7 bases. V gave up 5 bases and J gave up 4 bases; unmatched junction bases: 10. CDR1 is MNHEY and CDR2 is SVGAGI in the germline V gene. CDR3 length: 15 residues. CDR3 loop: CASSTWDSQGTEAFF. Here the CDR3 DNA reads TGTGCCAGCAGTACCTGGGACAGCCAGGGCACTGAAGCTTTCTTT.

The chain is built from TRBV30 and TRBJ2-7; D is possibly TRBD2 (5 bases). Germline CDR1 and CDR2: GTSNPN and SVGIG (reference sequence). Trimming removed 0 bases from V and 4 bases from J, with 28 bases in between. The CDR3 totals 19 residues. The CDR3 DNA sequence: TGTGCCTGGAGTGTAAGTCGTTCGAGCGGTCGAACTAACCCTTACGAGCAGTACTTC. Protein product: CAWSVSRSSGRTNPYEQYF.

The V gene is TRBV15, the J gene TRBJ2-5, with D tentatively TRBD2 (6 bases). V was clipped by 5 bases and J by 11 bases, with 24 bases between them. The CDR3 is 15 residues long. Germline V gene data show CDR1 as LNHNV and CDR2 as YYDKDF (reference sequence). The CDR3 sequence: CATSEQAGDLYGQYF. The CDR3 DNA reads TGTGCCACCAGCGAACAAGCGGGCGACCTTTATGGGCAGTACTTC.

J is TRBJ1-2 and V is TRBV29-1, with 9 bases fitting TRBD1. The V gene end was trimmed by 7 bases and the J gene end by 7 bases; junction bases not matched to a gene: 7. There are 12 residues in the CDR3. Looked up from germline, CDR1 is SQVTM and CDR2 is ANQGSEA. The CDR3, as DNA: TGCAGCGCCCAACAGGGGGCAGCTGGCTACACCTTC. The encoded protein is CSAQQGAAGYTF. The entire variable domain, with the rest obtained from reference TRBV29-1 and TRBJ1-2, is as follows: SAVISQKPSRDICQRGTSLTIQCQVDSQVTMMFWYRQQPGQSLTLIATANQGSEATYESGFVIDKFPISRPNLTFSTLTVSNMSPEDSSIYLCSAQQGAAGYTFGSGTRLTVV.

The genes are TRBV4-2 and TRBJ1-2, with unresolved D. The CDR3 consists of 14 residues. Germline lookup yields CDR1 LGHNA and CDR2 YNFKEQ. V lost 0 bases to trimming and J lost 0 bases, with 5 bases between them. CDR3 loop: CASSQDLANYGYTF. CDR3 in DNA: TGTGCCAGCAGCCAAGATCTAGCTAACTATGGCTACACCTTC.

The CDR3 coding sequence is TGCGCCAGCAGCCCTAACACAGATACGCAGTATTTT. Translating gives CASSPNTDTQYF. The chain joins TRBV5-1 to TRBJ2-3; no definite D call. The V and J ends lost 4 bases and 2 bases respectively, with 5 bases between them. Germline V CDR1 and CDR2: SGHRS, YFSETQ. The CDR3 runs 12 residues. The variable domain in full, completed from reference TRBV5-1 and TRBJ2-3, reads KAGVTQTPRYLIKTRGQQVTLSCSPISGHRSVSWYQQTPGQGLQFLFEYFSETQRNKGNFPGRFSGRQFSNSRSEMNVSTLELGDSALYLCASSPNTDTQYFGPGTRLTVL.

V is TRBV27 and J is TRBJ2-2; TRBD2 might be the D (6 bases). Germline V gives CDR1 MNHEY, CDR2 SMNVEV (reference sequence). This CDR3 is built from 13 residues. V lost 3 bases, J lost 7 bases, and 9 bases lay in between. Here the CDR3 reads CASSFSGVGELFF. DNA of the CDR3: TGTGCCAGCAGTTTTTCGGGGGTCGGGGAGCTGTTTTTT.

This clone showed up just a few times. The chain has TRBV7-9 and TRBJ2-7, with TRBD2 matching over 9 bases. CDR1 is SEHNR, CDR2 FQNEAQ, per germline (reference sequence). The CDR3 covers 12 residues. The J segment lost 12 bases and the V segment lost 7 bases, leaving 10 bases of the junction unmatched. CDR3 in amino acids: CASKLAGGPTYF. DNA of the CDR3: TGTGCCAGCAAACTGGCGGGAGGGCCCACGTACTTC.

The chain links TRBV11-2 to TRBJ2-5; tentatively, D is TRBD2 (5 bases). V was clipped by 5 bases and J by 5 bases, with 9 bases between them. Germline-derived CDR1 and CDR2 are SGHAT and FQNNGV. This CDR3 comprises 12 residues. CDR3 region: CASSRLLETQYF. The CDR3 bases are TGTGCCAGCAGCCGACTACTCGAGACCCAGTACTTC.

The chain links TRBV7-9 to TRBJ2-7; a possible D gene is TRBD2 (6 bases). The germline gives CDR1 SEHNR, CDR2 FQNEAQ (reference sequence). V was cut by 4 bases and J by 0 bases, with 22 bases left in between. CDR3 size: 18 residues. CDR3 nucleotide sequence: TGTGCCAGCAGCTCCTATCGCGGGGCGGGGACCAGCTCCTACGAGCAGTACTTC. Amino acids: CASSSYRGAGTSSYEQYF.

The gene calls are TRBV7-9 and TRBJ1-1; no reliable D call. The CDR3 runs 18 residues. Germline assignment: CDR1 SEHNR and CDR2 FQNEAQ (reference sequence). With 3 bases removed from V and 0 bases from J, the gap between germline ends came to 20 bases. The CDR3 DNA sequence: TGTGCCAGCAGCTTTGATGTATCGGTGGCAGGCCTGAACACTGAAGCTTTCTTT. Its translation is CASSFDVSVAGLNTEAFF.

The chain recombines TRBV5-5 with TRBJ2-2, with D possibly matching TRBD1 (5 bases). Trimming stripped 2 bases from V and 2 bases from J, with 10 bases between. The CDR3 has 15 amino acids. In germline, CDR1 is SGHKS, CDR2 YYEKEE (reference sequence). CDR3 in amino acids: CASSFLGVNTGELFF. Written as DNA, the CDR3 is TGTGCCAGCAGCTTCTTAGGGGTTAACACCGGGGAGCTGTTTTTT. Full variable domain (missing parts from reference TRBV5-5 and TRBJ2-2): DAGVTQSPTHLIKTRGQQVTLRCSPISGHKSVSWYQQVLGQGPQFIFQYYEKEERGRGNFPDRFSARQFPNYSSELNVNALLLGDSALYLCASSFLGVNTGELFFGEGSRLTVL.

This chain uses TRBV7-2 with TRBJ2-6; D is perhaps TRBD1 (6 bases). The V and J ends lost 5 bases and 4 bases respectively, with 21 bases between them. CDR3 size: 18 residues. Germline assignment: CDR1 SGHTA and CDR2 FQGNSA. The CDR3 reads CASSRQAHLSTGANVLTF. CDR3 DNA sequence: TGTGCCAGCAGCAGACAGGCTCACCTCTCCACCGGGGCCAACGTCCTGACTTTC.

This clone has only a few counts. The CDR3 protein is CASSKGQGVTGELFF. CDR3 nucleotides: TGTGCCAGCAGCAAAGGACAGGGGGTAACCGGGGAGCTGTTTTTT. The chain combines TRBV9 with TRBJ2-2; 10 nucleotides align to TRBD1. Germline V gene lookup returns CDR1 SGDLS and CDR2 YYNGEE. The CDR3 has 15 amino acids. Losses at the gene ends were 4 bases for V and 5 bases for J; bases not matched to a gene: 5.

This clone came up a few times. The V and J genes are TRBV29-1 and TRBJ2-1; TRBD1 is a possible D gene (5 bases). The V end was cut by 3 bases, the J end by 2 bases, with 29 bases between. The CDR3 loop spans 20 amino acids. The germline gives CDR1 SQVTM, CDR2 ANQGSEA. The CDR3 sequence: CSVEGEIRPRTTPPYNEQFF. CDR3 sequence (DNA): TGCAGCGTTGAGGGTGAGATCCGACCAAGGACAACCCCTCCCTACAATGAGCAGTTCTTC.

The CDR3 is CASSPRWANEQFF. In DNA, the CDR3 is TGCGCCAGCAGCCCAAGATGGGCAAATGAGCAGTTCTTC. The rearrangement links TRBV5-1 to TRBJ2-1; D remains unclear. Germline V gives CDR1 SGHRS, CDR2 YFSETQ. The CDR3 is 13 residues long. V was shortened by 4 bases and J by 7 bases, with 12 bases between the two germline ends.

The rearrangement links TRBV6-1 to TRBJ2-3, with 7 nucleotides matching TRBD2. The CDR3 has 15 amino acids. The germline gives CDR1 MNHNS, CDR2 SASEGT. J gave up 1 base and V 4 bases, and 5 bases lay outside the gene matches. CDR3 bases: TGTGCCAGCAGTGCTGGCGGGAGTGGCACAGATACGCAGTATTTT. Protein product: CASSAGGSGTDTQYF.

The CDR3 sequence: CASGPRDAGRGYTF. The DNA of the CDR3 is TGTGCCAGCGGCCCCCGCGATGCAGGTCGTGGCTACACCTTC. The chain links TRBV5-4 to TRBJ1-2; D remains unclear. This CDR3 comprises 14 residues. V lost 7 bases and J 7 bases, leaving 20 bases between the germline ends. Germline V gene lookup returns CDR1 SGHNT and CDR2 YYREEE (reference sequence).

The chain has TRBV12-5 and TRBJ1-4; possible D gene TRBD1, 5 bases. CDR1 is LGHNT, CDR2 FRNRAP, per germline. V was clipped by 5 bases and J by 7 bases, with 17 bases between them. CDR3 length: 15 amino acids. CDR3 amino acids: CASGLGGTITEKLFF. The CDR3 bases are TGTGCTAGTGGTCTAGGCGGGACCATTACTGAAAAACTGTTTTTT.